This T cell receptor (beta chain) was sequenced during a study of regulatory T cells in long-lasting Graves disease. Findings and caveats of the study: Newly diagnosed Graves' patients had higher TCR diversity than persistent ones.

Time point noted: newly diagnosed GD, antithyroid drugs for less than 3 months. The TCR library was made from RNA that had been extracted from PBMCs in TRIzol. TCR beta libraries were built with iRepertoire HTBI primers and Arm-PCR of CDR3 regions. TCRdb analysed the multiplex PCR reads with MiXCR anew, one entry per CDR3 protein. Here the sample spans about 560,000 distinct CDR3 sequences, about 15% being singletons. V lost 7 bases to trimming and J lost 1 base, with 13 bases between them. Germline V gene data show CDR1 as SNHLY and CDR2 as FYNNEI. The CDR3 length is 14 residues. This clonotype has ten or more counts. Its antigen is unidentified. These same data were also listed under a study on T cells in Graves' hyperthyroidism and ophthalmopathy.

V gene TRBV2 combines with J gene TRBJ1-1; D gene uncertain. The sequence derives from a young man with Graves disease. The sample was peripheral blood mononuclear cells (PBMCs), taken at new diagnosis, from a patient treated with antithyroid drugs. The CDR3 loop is CASTEIDQNTEAFF. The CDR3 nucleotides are TGTGCCAGCACAGAGATTGACCAGAACACTGAAGCTTTCTTT.